Only a few counts were recorded for the clone carrying this T cell receptor beta chain. Its cognate antigen is unknown. Quantitative 5'-RACE with molecular barcodes generated TCR beta libraries. Using its own MiXCR run on the 5' RACE reads, TCRdb lists one record per CDR3 protein. The data show under 450,000 distinct CDR3 sequences, approximately 17% seen once. These data originate in a study of CD8 T cells in ankylosing spondylitis. This CDR3 has 14 residues. Germline loops: CDR1 SGHRS, CDR2 YFSETQ. Whole-study findings and limits: There was reportedly significant enrichment of clones that were disease-linked in matched ankylosing spondylitis synovial fluid. Typical of ankylosing spondylitis blood, it appeared, was a TCR beta motif of several highly homologous variants.

The genes are TRBV5-1 and TRBJ2-5; tentatively, D is TRBD2 (6 bases). Sequenced material: blood, either unsorted or a sorted T cell fraction (not recorded which). The clonotype comes from a male donor with ankylosing spondylitis. This chain's CDR3 is CAGAAGGPPETQYF. The CDR3 DNA is TGCGCGGGCGCAGCCGGGGGTCCTCCAGAGACCCAGTACTTC.